The 18 T cell receptor beta chains below come from one sample, sequenced in a study of T-cell reconstitution after alpha-beta-depleted transplantation in children. TCRbeta library construction was performed incorporating unique molecular identifiers. TCRdb used MiXCR to reprocess the PCR reads, holding one entry per CDR3 protein. This repertoire shows some 76,000 distinct CDR3 sequences, 11% found once; its top ten account for roughly 13%. The source was PBMCs, collected before TCRalphabeta/CD19-depleted stem cell transplant. These receptor sequences come from a boy between 5 and 17 years old with acute myeloid leukemia, due to receive a stem cell transplant.

This clonotype is termed medium-sized (0.01 to 0.1%). V gene TRBV11-2 combines with J gene TRBJ1-5; TRBD1 might be the D (6 bases). This CDR3 is built from 17 residues. V was trimmed by 4 bases and J by 1 base, leaving 17 bases between them. Per germline, CDR1 SGHAT and CDR2 FQNNGV. CDR3 coding DNA: TGTGCCAGCAGCTCAACTGCAGGGGATTTAAGCAATCAGCCCCAGCATTTT. This gives the protein CASSSTAGDLSNQPQHF.

This clonotype was found many times. J is TRBJ2-2 and V is TRBV12-3 or TRBV12-4; TRBD2 is a possible D gene (5 bases). Trimming shortened V by 6 bases and J by 6 bases, and 8 bases separated the two germline ends. This CDR3 spans 12 amino acids. CDR3 sequence (DNA): TGTGCCAGCAGGTGGACTCCCGGGGAGCTGTTTTTT. It is translated as CASRWTPGELFF.

The gene calls are TRBV11-2 and TRBJ1-1; the D gene is possibly TRBD1 (5 bases). This CDR3 region has 12 residues. The ends were cut back, 4 bases at V and 5 bases at J, with 8 bases in the middle. Germline assignment: CDR1 SGHAT and CDR2 FQNNGV. For the CDR3, the DNA is TGTGCCAGCAGCTCGGGGGGGACTGAAGCTTTCTTT. Protein: CASSSGGTEAFF.

This clonotype has ten or more counts. The V and J genes are TRBV4-2 and TRBJ2-5, with TRBD2 matching over 14 bases. Trimming at V came to 1 base and at J to 5 bases, leaving 3 bases not matched to a gene. The V gene's germline CDR1 is LGHNA and CDR2 YNFKEQ. The CDR3 runs to 16 residues. The DNA for the CDR3 is TGTGCCAGCAGCCAAGGACTAGCGGGGGGGCCGGAGACCCAGTACTTC. Its translation: CASSQGLAGGPETQYF.

This clonotype was observed many times. The genes are TRBV5-1 and TRBJ1-2, with D uncertain. This CDR3 region has 13 residues. Germline V lookup: CDR1 SGHRS, CDR2 YFSETQ. The V end lost 5 bases, the J end lost 2 bases, and 10 bases lay between the germline ends. This chain's CDR3 is CASRQQLNYGYTF. CDR3 DNA sequence: TGCGCCAGCAGACAACAGCTAAACTATGGCTACACCTTC.

This clonotype appeared many times. This rearrangement joins TRBV5-1 to TRBJ2-3, with D possibly being TRBD1 or TRBD2 (5 bases each). The CDR3 spans 15 residues. Per germline, CDR1 SGHRS and CDR2 YFSETQ. Trimming removed 0 bases at V and 2 bases at J, with 10 bases between. The CDR3 loop is CASSLGGANTDTQYF. The CDR3, as DNA: TGCGCCAGCAGCTTGGGAGGGGCTAACACAGATACGCAGTATTTT. The full variable domain, in which reference TRBV5-1 and TRBJ2-3 provide the parts outside the CDR3, is KAGVTQTPRYLIKTRGQQVTLSCSPISGHRSVSWYQQTPGQGLQFLFEYFSETQRNKGNFPGRFSGRQFSNSRSEMNVSTLELGDSALYLCASSLGGANTDTQYFGPGTRLTVL.

This clonotype was picked up many times. The chain employs TRBV7-2 and TRBJ2-5, with a weak D call TRBD1 (6 bases). The CDR3 extends over 14 amino acids. With 5 bases removed from V and 2 bases from J, the gap between germline ends came to 12 bases. Germline V gene data show CDR1 as SGHTA and CDR2 as FQGNSA. The CDR3 loop reads CASSQDRYQETQYF. CDR3 sequence (DNA): TGTGCCAGCAGCCAGGACAGATATCAAGAGACCCAGTACTTC.

This clonotype was detected many times. V is TRBV5-1 and J is TRBJ1-1, with 9 bases lining up with TRBD1. CDR1 and CDR2 from the germline V gene are SGHRS and YFSETQ. After removal of 4 bases from V and 2 bases from J, the junction contained 3 bases not matched to a gene. This CDR3 is 14 amino acids long. The CDR3 coding sequence is TGCGCCAGCAGCCAACAGGGGGCTAACACTGAAGCTTTCTTT. Encoded protein: CASSQQGANTEAFF.

This clonotype is judged medium-sized (0.01 to 0.1%). V is TRBV20-1 and J is TRBJ2-7; D ambiguous. Germline loops: CDR1 DFQATT, CDR2 SNEGSKA (reference sequence). The CDR3 sequence is 14 residues long. With 3 bases removed from V and 0 bases from J, the gap between germline ends came to 12 bases. This chain's CDR3 is CSASPGFSSYEQYF. The CDR3 DNA reads TGCAGTGCTAGCCCTGGCTTTAGCTCCTACGAGCAGTACTTC.

There are many counts of this clonotype. V usage is TRBV6-5 and J usage is TRBJ1-1; tentative D call: TRBD1 (6 bases). The CDR3 is 16 residues long. V was clipped by 1 base and J by 0 bases, with 12 bases between them. Germline CDR1 reads MNHEY; CDR2 reads SVGAGI. The chain's CDR3 is CASSYLNRAMNTEAFF. The CDR3 region has the DNA TGTGCCAGCAGTTACTTGAACAGGGCAATGAACACTGAAGCTTTCTTT.

This clonotype was detected many times. The chain has TRBV7-6 and TRBJ1-2; 7 positions match TRBD1. J was trimmed by 6 bases and V by 6 bases; bases with no gene match: 13. Germline CDR1 reads SGHVS; CDR2 reads FNYEAQ. The CDR3 length is 15 residues. CDR3 in amino acids: CASSPIDRETDGYTF. The CDR3 coding sequence is TGTGCCAGCAGTCCAATCGACAGGGAAACGGATGGCTACACCTTC.

The table lists this clonotype with many counts. The genes are TRBV28 and TRBJ2-2, with D possibly matching TRBD2 (6 bases). Trimming left V 2 bases short and J 7 bases short, with 17 bases between. Germline CDR1 and CDR2: MDHEN and SYDVKM. The CDR3 is 16 residues long. The DNA for the CDR3 is TGTGCCAGCAGTTTACCCCCCTTCGGGAGCGTCGGGGAGCTGTTTTTT. Protein: CASSLPPFGSVGELFF. The full variable domain, its missing parts supplied by reference TRBV28 and TRBJ2-2, is DVKVTQSSRYLVKRTGEKVFLECVQDMDHENMFWYRQDPGLGLRLIYFSYDVKMKEKGDIPEGYSVSREKKERFSLILESASTNQTSMYLCASSLPPFGSVGELFFGEGSRLTVL.

This clonotype was observed at least ten times. The chain joins TRBV12-3 or TRBV12-4 to TRBJ2-1; perhaps D is TRBD1 or TRBD2 (5 bases each). The CDR3 sequence is 16 residues long. V lost 4 bases and J 7 bases, leaving 20 bases between the germline ends. CDR3 nucleotide sequence: TGTGCCAGCAGTTCGCCACCGGGACCCCGAACGAATGAGCAGTTCTTC. Its translation is CASSSPPGPRTNEQFF.

In its sample, this clonotype was seen many times. J is TRBJ2-5 and V is TRBV4-1, with D maybe TRBD2 (7 bases). Per germline, CDR1 MGHRA and CDR2 YSYEKL. The germline V and J ends were trimmed by 2 bases and 6 bases, with 13 bases remaining between them. This CDR3 region has 14 residues. CDR3 amino acids: CASSQQLGGQTQYF. The CDR3 coding sequence is TGCGCCAGCAGCCAACAGTTGGGGGGGCAGACCCAGTACTTC.

Only a few counts were recorded for this clonotype. The chain couples TRBV29-1 to TRBJ2-1, with a tentative D call TRBD2 (5 bases). Trimming removed 7 bases from V and 8 bases from J, with 18 bases in between. The CDR3 totals 13 residues. CDR1 and CDR2 (germline): SQVTM, ANQGSEA. The CDR3 here is CSAYQDYIHEQFF. The CDR3 DNA reads as TGCAGCGCATACCAAGACTATATCCATGAGCAGTTCTTC.

This clonotype has ten or more counts. The V call is TRBV7-2, the J call TRBJ2-4; 8 bases agree with TRBD1. CDR1 and CDR2 from the germline V gene are SGHTA and FQGNSA. The trim removed 5 bases at V and 1 base at J, leaving 1 base unmatched. The CDR3 totals 14 residues. Here the CDR3 reads CASSRDRAKNIQYF. In DNA, the CDR3 is TGTGCCAGCAGCCGGGACAGGGCCAAAAACATTCAGTACTTC. The entire variable domain, with the rest obtained from reference TRBV7-2 and TRBJ2-4, is as follows: GAGVSQSPSNKVTEKGKDVELRCDPISGHTALYWYRQSLGQGLEFLIYFQGNSAPDKSGLPSDRFSAERTGGSVSTLTIQRTQQEDSAVYLCASSRDRAKNIQYFGAGTRLSVL.

This clonotype has ten or more counts. The V call is TRBV5-6, the J call TRBJ2-7; 16 positions match TRBD2. The ends lost 4 bases at V and 3 bases at J; junction bases unmatched: 4. The length of the CDR3 is 16 residues. Germline V lookup: CDR1 SGHDT, CDR2 YYEEEE. In DNA, the CDR3 is TGTGCCAGCAGCCCGGGACTAGCGGGGGGGAACTACGAGCAGTACGTC. Translating gives CASSPGLAGGNYEQYV.

CDR3 sequence (DNA): TGCGCCAGCAGTGCCCTGGTTGCCAGTGCTAGCACAGATACGCAGTATTTT. Translated, it gives CASSALVASASTDTQYF. The V gene is TRBV23-1, the J gene TRBJ2-3, with unresolved D. TRBV23-1 counts as an open reading frame of uncertain function. The CDR3 spans 17 residues. Deletions cut 5 bases from V and 0 bases from J, with 18 bases between.